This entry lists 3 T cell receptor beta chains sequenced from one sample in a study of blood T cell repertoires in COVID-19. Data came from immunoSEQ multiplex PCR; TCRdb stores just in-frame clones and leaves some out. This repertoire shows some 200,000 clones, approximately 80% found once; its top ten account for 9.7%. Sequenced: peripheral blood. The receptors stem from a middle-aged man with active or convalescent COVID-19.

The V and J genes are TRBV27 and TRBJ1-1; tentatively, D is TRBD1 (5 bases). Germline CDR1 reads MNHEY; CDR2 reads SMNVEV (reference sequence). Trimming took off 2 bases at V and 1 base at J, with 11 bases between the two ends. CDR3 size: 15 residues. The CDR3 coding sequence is TGTGCCAGCAGTTTACACGACAGTTGGAACACTGAAGCTTTCTTT. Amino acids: CASSLHDSWNTEAFF.

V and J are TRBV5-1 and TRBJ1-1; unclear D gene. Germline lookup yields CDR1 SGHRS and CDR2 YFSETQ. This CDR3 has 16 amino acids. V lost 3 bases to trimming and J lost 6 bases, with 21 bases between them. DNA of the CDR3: TGCGCCAGCAGCTGGGTGGGCAGTGGTATCGTTTCTGAAGCTTTCTTT. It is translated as CASSWVGSGIVSEAFF.

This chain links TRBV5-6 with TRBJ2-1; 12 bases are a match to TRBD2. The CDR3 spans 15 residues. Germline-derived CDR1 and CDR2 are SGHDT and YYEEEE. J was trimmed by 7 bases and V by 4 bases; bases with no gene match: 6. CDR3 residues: CASSPLAGGRNEQFF. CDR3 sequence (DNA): TGTGCCAGCAGCCCGCTAGCGGGGGGGCGAAATGAGCAGTTCTTC.